The next 2 T cell receptor beta chains were all read from a single sample in a study of T cell repertoires in cytomegalovirus infection. These receptors have no identified antigens. TCRdb fed the reads into MiXCR, producing one record per CDR3 protein. In the table there are approximately 730,000 distinct CDR3 sequences, around a third of which are singletons. The source material was cultured PBMCs, sampled from culture after CMV antigen stimulation. The receptors stem from a human donor in good health (CMV status not recorded). Some clones in this sample may be carry-over from other donors' samples.

This chain links TRBV6-2 or TRBV6-3 with TRBJ2-7; D unresolved. The germline CDR1 and CDR2 sequences are MNHEY and SVGEGT. V lost 5 bases, J lost 2 bases, and 10 bases lay in between. The CDR3 is made up of 13 amino acids. CDR3 in amino acids: CASSPLPPYEQYF. The DNA of the CDR3 is TGTGCCAGCAGTCCCCTACCACCCTACGAGCAGTACTTC.

V and J are TRBV6-1 and TRBJ1-3; 7 bases match TRBD1. The V and J ends lost 3 bases and 4 bases, in that order; junction bases with no gene match: 6. Per the germline V gene, CDR1 is MNHNS and CDR2 is SASEGT. CDR3 length: 15 residues. CDR3 coding DNA: TGTGCCAGCAGTGACGACAGGGATCCGGGAAACACCATATATTTT. Translating gives CASSDDRDPGNTIYF.